These 22 T cell receptor beta chains were all obtained from the same sample, sequenced in a study of beta chain features in type 1 diabetes. Expressed TCRB transcripts were sequenced because the isolated RNA had all been reverse transcribed beforehand. Profiling relied on immunoSEQ multiplex PCR, and the TCRdb table lists in-frame clones only, not all of them. Among 390,000 or so clones listed, around 14% were seen once. Sample: naive CD4+ T cells from blood. The receptors here all came from a man aged 25 to 45 in good health.

The chain employs TRBV29-1 and TRBJ2-5; 8 bases are a match to TRBD2. J was trimmed by 4 bases and V by 7 bases; bases with no gene match: 14. Per germline, CDR1 SQVTM and CDR2 ANQGSEA. CDR3 length equals 15 residues. The CDR3 region is CSGVFGGGPGETQYF. CDR3 in DNA: TGCAGCGGTGTTTTCGGCGGGGGGCCGGGAGAGACCCAGTACTTC.

This clone turned up a few times. The chain has TRBV9 and TRBJ2-5; a possible D gene is TRBD1 (6 bases). Per germline, CDR1 SGDLS and CDR2 YYNGEE. The V and J ends lost 3 bases and 2 bases respectively, with 14 bases between them. CDR3 length: 15 residues. CDR3 loop: CASSGNTGLQETQYF. As DNA, the CDR3 is TGTGCCAGCAGCGGAAATACAGGGCTTCAAGAGACCCAGTACTTC.

There are a few counts of this clone. This chain uses TRBV12-5 with TRBJ2-1, with 8 bases aligning to TRBD2. CDR1 is LGHNT, CDR2 FRNRAP, per germline. The length of the CDR3 is 16 residues. V shed 1 base and J 7 bases; nucleotides not matched to a gene: 9. The CDR3 DNA sequence: TGTGCTAGTGGTTTGGATAGCGGGACCCCGAAGAATGAGCAGTTCTTC. It codes for CASGLDSGTPKNEQFF.

This clone was detected a few times. This chain's CDR3 is CASAPRASTDTQYF. In nucleotides, the CDR3 is TGTGCCAGCGCCCCGCGGGCGAGCACAGATACGCAGTATTTT. The chain couples TRBV5-6 to TRBJ2-3; a possible D gene is TRBD2 (5 bases). The CDR3 length is 14 residues. The germline V and J ends were trimmed by 7 bases and 0 bases, with 12 bases remaining between them. Looked up from germline, CDR1 is SGHDT and CDR2 is YYEEEE.

This sequence joins TRBV5-6 and TRBJ1-1; the D is unclear. CDR1 SGHDT and CDR2 YYEEEE come from the germline V gene. The CDR3 is 15 residues long. Trimming took off 0 bases at V and 2 bases at J, with 11 bases between the two ends. The CDR3 protein is CASSLASAYNTEAFF. The DNA for the CDR3 is TGTGCCAGCAGCTTGGCTTCTGCGTACAACACTGAAGCTTTCTTT.

To note about this clone: Additional DNA sequences in this sample encode the identical CDR3. V usage is TRBV9 and J usage is TRBJ2-2; weak D call: TRBD1 (6 bases). V was shortened by 2 bases and J by 2 bases, with 10 bases between the two germline ends. The CDR3 is made up of 15 amino acids. CDR1 is SGDLS and CDR2 is YYNGEE in the germline V gene. The CDR3 DNA follows: TGTGCCAGCAGCGTTACCGGGACAAACACCGGGGAGCTGTTTTTT. This sequence encodes CASSVTGTNTGELFF. Looking up the rest from reference TRBV9 and TRBJ2-2 gives the full variable domain: DSGVTQTPKHLITATGQRVTLRCSPRSGDLSVYWYQQSLDQGLQFLIQYYNGEERAKGNILERFSAQQFPDLHSELNLSSLELGDSALYFCASSVTGTNTGELFFGEGSRLTVL.

The genes are TRBV27 and TRBJ2-7; 10 bases line up with TRBD2. The CDR3 is made up of 15 amino acids. V gave up 0 bases and J gave up 3 bases; unmatched junction bases: 2. Germline V lookup: CDR1 MNHEY, CDR2 SMNVEV (reference sequence). CDR3 nucleotides: TGTGCCAGCAGTTTATCACTAGCGGGAAGCTACGAGCAGTACGTC. This encodes CASSLSLAGSYEQYV.

The CDR3 sequence: CASENVAGLKGGTQYF. The CDR3 DNA sequence: TGTGCCAGCGAGAACGTCGCAGGGCTTAAAGGGGGGACCCAGTACTTC. The V gene is TRBV9, the J gene TRBJ2-5, with D possibly being TRBD1 (6 bases). The V gene lost 7 bases and the J gene lost 7 bases, with 26 bases spanning the gap. Germline loops: CDR1 SGDLS, CDR2 YYNGEE. The CDR3 sequence is 16 residues long. The full variable domain, in which reference TRBV9 and TRBJ2-5 provide the parts outside the CDR3, is DSGVTQTPKHLITATGQRVTLRCSPRSGDLSVYWYQQSLDQGLQFLIQYYNGEERAKGNILERFSAQQFPDLHSELNLSSLELGDSALYFCASENVAGLKGGTQYFGPGTRLLVL.

In nucleotides, the CDR3 is TGTGCCAGCAGCTTAGAAGTTATCGAGCGGGAGACCCAGTACTTC. Protein product: CASSLEVIERETQYF. The chain employs TRBV7-2 and TRBJ2-5; possibly TRBD2 for D (5 bases). Germline-derived CDR1 and CDR2 are SGHTA and FQGNSA. Trimming removed 1 base at V and 5 bases at J, with 14 bases between. This CDR3 contains 15 residues.

The J gene is TRBJ2-7, the V gene TRBV20-1; tentatively, D is TRBD2 (6 bases). CDR3 size: 11 residues. Trimming stripped 6 bases from V and 3 bases from J, with 9 bases between. Germline values: CDR1 DFQATT, CDR2 SNEGSKA (reference sequence). The CDR3 loop is CSAFGGYEQYF. CDR3 in DNA: TGCAGTGCCTTCGGGGGCTACGAGCAGTACTTC.

V and J are TRBV10-3 and TRBJ1-2; D not resolved. This CDR3 region has 15 residues. V was cut by 0 bases and J by 1 base, with 9 bases left in between. Germline CDR1 reads ENHRY; CDR2 reads SYGVKD. CDR3 DNA sequence: TGTGCCATCAGTGAGTCGGCAGGCGATAACTATGGCTACACCTTC. Its translation is CAISESAGDNYGYTF.

The chain employs TRBV9 and TRBJ1-3; 7 bases are a match to TRBD1. The CDR3 has 15 residues. CDR1 is SGDLS, CDR2 YYNGEE, per germline. After removal of 3 bases from V and 2 bases from J, the junction contained 5 bases not matched to a gene. The CDR3 DNA reads TGTGCCAGCAGCGATACGGGACAGACTGGAAACACCATATATTTT. This translates into CASSDTGQTGNTIYF.

This chain joins TRBV7-2 and TRBJ2-7; D is ambiguous. Germline CDR1 SGHTA, CDR2 FQGNSA. The CDR3 is 13 residues long. V gave up 5 bases and J gave up 12 bases, with 20 bases separating them. The chain's CDR3 is CASSPSSPQSTYF. For the CDR3, the DNA is TGTGCCAGCAGCCCCTCCTCCCCGCAATCGACGTACTTC.

This clone was detected only a few times. The chain is built from TRBV29-1 and TRBJ2-5, with TRBD1 matching 8 bases. Trimming took 3 bases from V and 4 from J; bases not matched to a gene: 10. Germline assignment: CDR1 SQVTM and CDR2 ANQGSEA. The CDR3 has 15 amino acids. CDR3 region: CSVDFADRVGETQYF. The CDR3 DNA reads TGCAGCGTTGATTTTGCGGACAGGGTCGGAGAGACCCAGTACTTC. Variable domain in full (rest from reference TRBV29-1 and TRBJ2-5): SAVISQKPSRDICQRGTSLTIQCQVDSQVTMMFWYRQQPGQSLTLIATANQGSEATYESGFVIDKFPISRPNLTFSTLTVSNMSPEDSSIYLCSVDFADRVGETQYFGPGTRLLVL.

V is TRBV11-2 and J is TRBJ2-7; 7 positions match TRBD1. The CDR3 totals 16 residues. Germline values: CDR1 SGHAT, CDR2 FQNNGV. With 6 bases clipped from V and 3 bases from J, the junction kept 14 bases outside the gene matches. The CDR3 here is CASRSNRGLILYEQYF. For the CDR3, the DNA is TGTGCCAGCAGAAGCAACAGGGGTTTAATCCTCTACGAGCAGTACTTC.

The V and J genes are TRBV6-6 and TRBJ2-5; D is unresolved. Per the germline V gene, CDR1 is MNHNY and CDR2 is SVGAGI (reference sequence). The CDR3 is 14 amino acids. The V and J ends lost 2 bases and 2 bases respectively, with 9 bases between them. This CDR3 is CASSYGWGQETQYF. Here the CDR3 DNA reads TGTGCCAGCAGTTACGGCTGGGGACAAGAGACCCAGTACTTC.

This chain links TRBV11-2 with TRBJ1-1; 9 bases are a match to TRBD1. CDR3 length: 14 amino acids. CDR1 is SGHAT, CDR2 FQNNGV, per germline. The junction had 7 bases not matched to a gene; V was cut back by 5 bases and J by 6 bases. CDR3: CASSRDRDRAEAFF. Here the CDR3 DNA reads TGTGCCAGCAGCCGAGACCGGGACAGGGCTGAAGCTTTCTTT.

The genes are TRBV5-1 and TRBJ2-3; TRBD2 aligns across 15 bases. The CDR3 loop spans 16 amino acids. With V trimmed by 4 bases and J by 3 bases, 3 bases remained unmatched. The germline CDR1 and CDR2 sequences are SGHRS and YFSETQ. The CDR3 reads CASSAGTSGRTDTQYF. CDR3 DNA sequence: TGCGCCAGCAGCGCCGGGACTAGCGGGAGGACAGATACGCAGTATTTT.

Comments on this clone: This clone may be a read error of a much larger clone one base away. This rearrangement joins TRBV29-1 to TRBJ2-2; TRBD2 might be the D (5 bases). The V gene's germline CDR1 is SQVTM and CDR2 ANQGSEA. The germline V and J ends were trimmed by 7 bases and 6 bases, with 9 bases remaining between them. There are 11 residues in the CDR3. As DNA, the CDR3 is TGCAGCGGCGCTAGCTCCGGGGAGCTGTTTTTT. This encodes CSGASSGELFF.

This clone was seen a few times. CDR3: CASSQRTSGSIDEQFF. The CDR3 DNA follows: TGTGCCAGCAGCCAACGGACTAGCGGGAGCATCGATGAGCAGTTCTTC. The chain joins TRBV4-2 to TRBJ2-1; 13 bases agree with TRBD2. Unmatched junction bases numbered 6, after V lost 2 bases and J lost 8 bases. CDR3 length equals 16 residues. From germline, CDR1 is LGHNA and CDR2 YNFKEQ.

In this sample, this clone turned up a few times. J is TRBJ2-5 and V is TRBV6-1, with D perhaps matching TRBD1 (6 bases). V dropped 4 bases and J dropped 2 bases, with 14 bases sitting between them. CDR1 MNHNS and CDR2 SASEGT come from the germline V gene. The CDR3 totals 15 residues. The CDR3 nucleotides read TGTGCCAGCAGTGCAAGACGACAGGAGCAAGAGACCCAGTACTTC. Its protein is CASSARRQEQETQYF.

The table lists this clone with a count of one. The V and J genes are TRBV5-6 and TRBJ2-1; possible D gene TRBD2, 6 bases. CDR1 and CDR2 (germline): SGHDT, YYEEEE. The CDR3 loop spans 14 amino acids. V was pared by 9 bases and J by 9 bases, with 22 bases between. The CDR3 coding sequence is TGTGCCACGGGCCCCCCGGGAGTTAATGGTGAGCAGTTCTTC. Translated: CATGPPGVNGEQFF.